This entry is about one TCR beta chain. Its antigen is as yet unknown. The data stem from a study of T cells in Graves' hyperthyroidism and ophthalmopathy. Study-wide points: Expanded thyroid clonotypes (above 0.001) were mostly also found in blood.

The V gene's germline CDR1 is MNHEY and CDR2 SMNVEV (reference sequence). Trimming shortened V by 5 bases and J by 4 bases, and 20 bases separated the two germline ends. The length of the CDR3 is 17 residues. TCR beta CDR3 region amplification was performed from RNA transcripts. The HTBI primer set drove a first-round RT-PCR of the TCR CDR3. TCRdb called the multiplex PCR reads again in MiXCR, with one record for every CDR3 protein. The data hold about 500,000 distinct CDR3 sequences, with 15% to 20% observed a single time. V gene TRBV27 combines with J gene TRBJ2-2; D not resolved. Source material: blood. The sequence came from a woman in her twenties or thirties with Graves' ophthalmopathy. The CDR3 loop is CASSLSGVKPTTGELFF. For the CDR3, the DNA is TGTGCCAGCAGTCTCTCTGGGGTTAAGCCCACCACCGGGGAGCTGTTTTTT.